The rows below give T cell receptor beta chains drawn from one sample of a study of T cells in Graves' hyperthyroidism and ophthalmopathy. TCRdb processed the multiplex PCR reads anew with MiXCR; each CDR3 protein has one entry. In the table there are over 700,000 distinct CDR3 sequences, roughly 37% of which are singletons. The specimen sequenced was blood. The receptor source for this set is a man between 18 and 35 years old with Graves' hyperthyroidism. Both conserved end residues are part of each CDR3. The D gene is left open where the match is weak. Size values are once, few and many counts, or a class for expanded clones, and some rows have none.

J: TRBJ2-7
size: -
D: -
V: TRBV19
CDR3: CASSRALSYEQYF
DNA: TGTGCCAGTAGTAGGGCGTTATCCTACGAGCAGTACTTC

J: TRBJ2-2
size: -
D: -
V: TRBV13
CDR3: CASSVDPGLNTGELFF
DNA: TGTGCCAGCAGCGTAGACCCGGGCCTTAACACCGGGGAGCTGTTTTTT

J: TRBJ1-2
size: few
D: -
V: TRBV7-2
CDR3: CASSQEALVYGYTF
DNA: TGCGCCAGCAGCCAAGAGGCCTTGGTCTATGGCTACACCTTC

J: TRBJ1-1
size: -
D: -
V: TRBV7-9
CDR3: CASSQGRGSSTEAFF
DNA: TGTGCCAGCAGCCAAGGCAGGGGATCCAGCACTGAAGCTTTCTTT

J: TRBJ2-2
size: -
D: TRBD2
V: TRBV7-3
CDR3: CASSFSTSATNTGELFF
DNA: TGTGCCAGCAGCTTTTCCACTAGCGCCACGAACACCGGGGAGCTGTTTTTT

J: TRBJ2-2
size: -
D: -
V: TRBV7-2
CDR3: CASSLSLAVYTGELFF
DNA: TGTGCCAGCAGCTTAAGTCTCGCAGTCTACACCGGGGAGCTGTTTTTT

J: TRBJ2-7
size: many
D: -
V: TRBV5-1
CDR3: CASSPGTPWEQYF
DNA: TGCGCCAGCAGCCCCGGGACACCGTGGGAGCAGTACTTC

J: TRBJ1-4
size: -
D: -
V: TRBV2
CDR3: CASIPGRGARKKLFF
DNA: TGTGCCAGCATCCCGGGGCGGGGGGCGAGGAAAAAACTGTTTTTT

J: TRBJ2-5
size: once
D: -
V: TRBV9
CDR3: CASSFFLAETSTQYF
DNA: TGTGCCAGCAGTTTCTTTTTGGCGGAGACCTCGACCCAGTACTTC

J: TRBJ2-5
size: -
D: -
V: TRBV20-1
CDR3: CSAQTEAEAWETQYF
DNA: TGCAGTGCCCAAACCGAGGCGGAAGCTTGGGAGACCCAGTACTTC

J: TRBJ2-1
size: -
D: TRBD1
V: TRBV7-4
CDR3: CASSPTTGESEQFF
DNA: TGTGCCAGCAGCCCAACAACAGGGGAGTCTGAGCAGTTCTTC

J: TRBJ1-1
size: -
D: -
V: TRBV7-2
CDR3: CASGWTDTRAFF
DNA: TGTGCCAGCGGATGGACGGATACGCGAGCTTTCTTT

J: TRBJ2-7
size: few
D: -
V: TRBV6-1
CDR3: CASDPGRSYEQYF
DNA: TGTGCCAGCGACCCCGGGAGATCCTACGAGCAGTACTTC

J: TRBJ1-5
size: -
D: -
V: TRBV7-2
CDR3: CAGSLFTRDYSNQPQHF
DNA: TGTGCCGGCAGCCTATTTACCAGGGACTATAGCAATCAGCCCCAGCATTTT

J: TRBJ1-4
size: many
D: TRBD1
V: TRBV10-3
CDR3: CAISEVTGGKEKLFF
DNA: TGTGCCATCAGTGAGGTGACAGGGGGGAAGGAAAAACTGTTTTTT

J: TRBJ1-5
size: -
D: TRBD1
V: TRBV10-3
CDR3: CASSPRGQLVQPQHF
DNA: TGTGCCAGCAGCCCACGGGGACAGTTGGTTCAGCCCCAGCATTTT

J: TRBJ1-1
size: -
D: -
V: TRBV6-5
CDR3: CASSPSLLGTEAFF
DNA: TGTGCCAGCAGCCCCTCCTTACTCGGCACTGAAGCTTTCTTT

J: TRBJ1-5
size: few
D: -
V: TRBV19
CDR3: CASHLGTGNQPQHF
DNA: TGTGCCAGTCATTTAGGTACAGGCAATCAGCCCCAGCATTTT

J: TRBJ2-7
size: -
D: TRBD2
V: TRBV6-5
CDR3: CAISYEQETSGFDEQYF
DNA: TGTGCCATCAGTTACGAGCAGGAAACTAGCGGGTTCGACGAGCAGTACTTC

J: TRBJ2-2
size: many
D: TRBD2
V: TRBV10-2
CDR3: CASRDSGGNTGELFF
DNA: TGCGCCAGCAGGGATAGCGGGGGGAACACCGGGGAGCTGTTTTTT

J: TRBJ2-2
size: many
D: TRBD1
V: TRBV10-2
CDR3: CASSRGQGARTGELFF
DNA: TGCGCCAGCAGCCGAGGTCAGGGGGCGCGGACCGGGGAGCTGTTTTTT

J: TRBJ2-7
size: few
D: -
V: TRBV6-6
CDR3: CASSFGTPVYF
DNA: TGTGCCAGCAGTTTTGGGACTCCGGTGTACTTC

J: TRBJ2-7
size: few
D: -
V: TRBV5-6
CDR3: CASSLTSKEQYF
DNA: TGTGCCAGCAGCCTCACGTCTAAGGAGCAGTACTTC

J: TRBJ1-2
size: -
D: -
V: TRBV12-3/TRBV12-4
CDR3: CASSFRGRSIGDGYTF
DNA: TGTGCCAGCAGTTTTAGGGGCAGGTCCATAGGCGATGGCTACACCTTC

J: TRBJ1-1
size: few
D: TRBD1
V: TRBV19
CDR3: CASNSGQGLGEAFF
DNA: TGTGCCAGTAATTCCGGACAGGGGCTGGGTGAAGCTTTCTTT

J: TRBJ1-5
size: many
D: TRBD1
V: TRBV20-1
CDR3: CSATGQGNQPQHF
DNA: TGCAGTGCTACAGGACAGGGGAATCAGCCCCAGCATTTT

J: TRBJ1-2
size: many
D: -
V: TRBV9
CDR3: CASSVAQGGYGYTF
DNA: TGTGCCAGCAGCGTAGCACAGGGAGGCTATGGCTACACCTTC

J: TRBJ1-1
size: -
D: TRBD1
V: TRBV19
CDR3: CASSMGSGTGVFAAFF
DNA: TGTGCCAGTAGTATGGGGTCCGGGACAGGGGTCTTTGCAGCTTTCTTT

J: TRBJ1-1
size: once
D: -
V: TRBV29-1
CDR3: CSVDRVYTEAFF
DNA: TGCAGCGTTGACCGGGTGTACACTGAAGCTTTCTTT

J: TRBJ2-2
size: -
D: -
V: TRBV13
CDR3: CASSLRQATTGELFF
DNA: TGTGCCAGCAGCTTGAGACAGGCGACGACCGGGGAGCTGTTTTTT

J: TRBJ2-2
size: -
D: -
V: TRBV15
CDR3: CATSRGAGVNTGELFF
DNA: TGTGCCACCAGCAGAGGGGCAGGCGTGAACACCGGGGAGCTGTTTTTT

J: TRBJ2-7
size: few
D: -
V: TRBV2
CDR3: CASSLVSPEQYF
DNA: TGTGCCAGCAGTCTGGTATCTCCCGAGCAGTACTTC

J: TRBJ2-7
size: -
D: TRBD1
V: TRBV9
CDR3: CASSVGGQEVYEQYF
DNA: TGTGCCAGCAGCGTAGGAGGACAGGAGGTCTACGAGCAGTACTTC

J: TRBJ2-7
size: -
D: TRBD1
V: TRBV7-2
CDR3: CASSLWGQGLDEQYF
DNA: TGTGCCAGCAGCTTATGGGGACAGGGTTTAGACGAGCAGTACTTC

J: TRBJ1-5
size: -
D: -
V: TRBV10-3
CDR3: CVTGPYNQPQHF
DNA: TGTGTCACCGGGCCCTACAATCAGCCCCAGCATTTT

J: TRBJ2-7
size: -
D: TRBD1
V: TRBV11-1
CDR3: CASSSHRGQRYEQYF
DNA: TGTGCCAGCAGTTCGCACAGGGGGCAGCGCTACGAGCAGTACTTC

J: TRBJ1-5
size: few
D: TRBD1
V: TRBV19
CDR3: CASSKGQGGYQPQHF
DNA: TGTGCCAGTAGTAAAGGACAGGGCGGTTATCAGCCCCAGCATTTT

J: TRBJ1-5
size: many
D: -
V: TRBV29-1
CDR3: CSVGRPNQPQHF
DNA: TGCAGCGTGGGACGGCCGAATCAGCCCCAGCATTTT

J: TRBJ2-5
size: -
D: -
V: TRBV7-9
CDR3: CASSLAPWTDQETQYF
DNA: TGTGCCAGCAGCTTAGCCCCCTGGACTGACCAAGAGACCCAGTACTTC

J: TRBJ2-7
size: few
D: TRBD1
V: TRBV5-6
CDR3: CASSRDSDHEQYF
DNA: TGTGCCAGCAGCCGGGACAGTGACCACGAGCAGTACTTC

J: TRBJ1-1
size: -
D: TRBD1
V: TRBV7-8
CDR3: CASARQGDFAEAFF
DNA: TGTGCCAGCGCGCGACAGGGTGATTTCGCTGAAGCTTTCTTT

J: TRBJ1-2
size: few
D: -
V: TRBV28
CDR3: CASSSPASGGYTF
DNA: TGTGCCAGCAGTTCCCCGGCGTCCGGGGGCTACACCTTC

J: TRBJ1-3
size: -
D: -
V: TRBV25-1
CDR3: CASSSPSAGYGNTIYF
DNA: TGTGCCAGCAGTTCTCCGAGCGCGGGATATGGAAACACCATATATTTT

J: TRBJ1-1
size: many
D: TRBD1
V: TRBV12-3/TRBV12-4
CDR3: CASSYGQGATEAFF
DNA: TGTGCCAGCAGTTACGGACAGGGGGCCACTGAAGCTTTCTTT

J: TRBJ1-1
size: few
D: TRBD1
V: TRBV10-3
CDR3: CASSEGAGGAFF
DNA: TGTGCCAGCAGTGAGGGGGCCGGGGGAGCTTTCTTT

J: TRBJ2-7
size: -
D: -
V: TRBV7-2
CDR3: CASSLASRTPHHEQYF
DNA: TGTGCCAGCAGCTTAGCTTCGCGGACACCCCACCACGAGCAGTACTTC

J: TRBJ1-5
size: -
D: -
V: TRBV9
CDR3: CASSGPGHEAQHF
DNA: TGTGCCAGCAGCGGACCGGGACACGAAGCCCAGCATTTT

J: TRBJ2-7
size: many
D: -
V: TRBV5-6
CDR3: CASSLGGIYEQYF
DNA: TGTGCCAGCAGCTTGGGCGGGATCTACGAGCAGTACTTC

J: TRBJ2-2
size: many
D: -
V: TRBV10-3
CDR3: CAIRSTGELFF
DNA: TGTGCCATCCGGTCCACCGGGGAGCTGTTTTTT

J: TRBJ1-6
size: few
D: -
V: TRBV6-5
CDR3: CASSYSSGGDSYNSPLHF
DNA: TGTGCCAGCAGTTACTCGAGTGGGGGGGACTCCTATAATTCACCCCTCCACTTT

J: TRBJ1-3
size: -
D: -
V: TRBV7-2
CDR3: CASSLISTTGNTIYF
DNA: TGTGCCAGCAGCTTAATCTCGACTACTGGAAACACCATATATTTT

J: TRBJ2-7
size: -
D: -
V: TRBV29-1
CDR3: CGVGWGYEQYF
DNA: TGCGGCGTCGGGTGGGGCTACGAGCAGTACTTC